This TCR beta chain was recorded in a study of shared clonotypes between healthy human individuals (dated by TCRdb to 2020 to 2022). As for the study more broadly: The cohort included three men and two women between 18 and 49 years of age. Per donor, three plates each were used for CD4 naive and CD4 memory, two for CD8 naive, and one for CD8 memory. To estimate repertoire size and how much clonotypes are shared between individuals, the study performed deep sequencing of blood TCR repertoires from five healthy adults. Different laboratories and diverse techniques were used to prepare libraries and sequence TCR repertoires, to increase sequencing depth and limit assay-specific biases. Between about 0.9 and 9 billion PBMCs per donor were obtained by leukapheresis.

Using the deep immunoSEQ assay, TCR CDR3 regions were amplified from genomic DNA by multiplex PCR. Genomic DNA extracted from each cell subset was distributed evenly over all wells of several immunoSEQ 96-well plates, and each plate served as one replicate. Each replicate PCR for sorted subsets received 200 ng genomic DNA, equal to tens of thousands of T cell genomes. The purified libraries were quantified using a Qubit 3.0 fluorometer, sized with a Bioanalyzer 2100, and then quantified again using the KAPA Library Quantification kit. Every immunoSEQ 96-well plate was sequenced on a dedicated single-read 150-cycle Illumina NextSeq 550 flow cell. Turning to the authors' computational methods: Because only junctional sequences without quality scores were contained in the immunoSEQ output, filtering matching that applied to full-length reads could not be performed. Sequences were annotated with PyIR, a Python wrapper for IgBLAST v1.9, using IMGT germline references to assign V/J genes and CDR3. Any read was removed if the V/J assignment was weak (E-value above 1e-6), the CDR3 was missing, or the read contained stop codons, out-of-frame junctions, or ambiguous translated residues. V3J clonotypes were defined by identical inferred V gene, J gene, and CDR3 amino acid sequence. The percentage overlap between two repertoires was calculated by dividing the number of shared unique clonotypes by the size of the smaller repertoire. RTK rarefaction, the Chao1 estimator, and Recon v2.1 estimates of unobserved clonotypes were used to assess repertoire richness. OLGA was used to compute generation probabilities for all TCRbeta clonotypes that the gDNA method yielded from a handful of donors. In TCRdb, the immuneACCESS table is reduced to in-frame sequences with V and J assigned. These tables do not hold every clone; where another copy was compared, an unresolved V gene accounts for under half, and the others remain unexplained. That table is the source of V, J and clone size, and D and trimming were worked out from the DNA. The sample table shows under 2,000,000 clones, and about 95% are seen once. Around 1% of the sample is taken by the ten largest.

CD8 naive samples consisted of CD45RO-negative cells that were positively selected for CCR7, yielding a CD45RA+CCR7+ population without TemRA cells. Donors were healthy HIV-negative adults with no recently reported acute infections or vaccinations. All donors were Caucasian adults living in Nashville, Tennessee, USA. Blood was obtained by leukapheresis, after which PBMCs were separated by Ficoll-Histopaque density gradient centrifugation and cryopreserved in liquid nitrogen vapor phase. Analytical flow cytometry was used to check the purity and quantity of each magnetically sorted T cell population. From each sorted fraction, genomic DNA was isolated and quantified by UV absorbance on a Nanodrop 2000c. A note on this clone: What this receptor recognizes is not known. No base quality information exists; no much larger clone differs at one position.

Study-level results and caveats: Approximately 5% of naive CD4, 3.5% of naive CD8, about 2.4% of memory CD4, and about 0.4% of memory CD8 clonotypes were shared across four donors. The small number of donors limited the genetic and exposure-history diversity represented. Based on pairwise subsampling, the degree of clonotype sharing among donors was expected to be affected by sequencing depth. Even with the large sequencing depth, rarefaction of the sorted-subset datasets indicated that sequencing was incomplete. Naive subsets generally had larger estimated clonotype richness than memory subsets. Compared with non-shared clonotypes, the clonotypes found in all four sorted-subset donors had higher generation probabilities. Only blood was sampled, and tissue TCR repertoires likely differ from those in blood.

The TCR sequence derives from a man aged 18-30 years in good health. Source material: naive CD8+ T cells sorted from blood. The sample's cell subset or site label is to be understood as: CD45RA+CCR7+.

The DNA reads TGCGCCAGCAGCCAAGATGTTGGATCGGAGGGACCGAACACTGAAGCTTTCTTT. Its coded protein is CASSQDVGSEGPNTEAFF. The rearranged chain carries TRBV4-3 and TRBJ1-1; a tentative D call is TRBD1 (5 bases match). CDR3 length: 18 amino acids, cysteine to phenylalanine. Kept here is only the CDR3 DNA, which spans 54 bases and is read in frame from base 1. V was cut back by 0 bases and J by 1 base, leaving a gap of 18 bases between them. From a lookup of the germline V gene, CDR1 and CDR2 are LGHNA and YSLEER.